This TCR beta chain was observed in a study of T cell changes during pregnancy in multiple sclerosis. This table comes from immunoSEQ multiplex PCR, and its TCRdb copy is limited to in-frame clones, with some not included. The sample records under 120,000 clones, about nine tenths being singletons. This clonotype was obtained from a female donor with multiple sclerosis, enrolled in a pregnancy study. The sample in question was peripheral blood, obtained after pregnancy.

The DNA of the CDR3 is TGTGCCAGTAGACCAGGGACAGCCAGCCAAGAGCAGTTCTTC. This sequence encodes CASRPGTASQEQFF. The chain joins TRBV19 to TRBJ2-1; 7 bases are shared with TRBD1. Germline CDR1 reads LNHDA; CDR2 reads SQIVND (reference sequence). There are 14 residues in the CDR3. V dropped 6 bases and J dropped 10; count of bases not matched to a gene: 12.